This T cell receptor beta chain was documented in a study of a mutant IDH1 vaccine in newly diagnosed glioma. Whole-study context: Of the patients given treatment, approximately 60% were male and roughly 38% were female, and a mean age of roughly 40 years was recorded. Notes on the study in general: Whatever changes occurred in top peripheral T cell clonotypes seemed unrelated to pseudoprogression. Of all patients, around 94% showed vaccine-induced immune responses.

This clone has a single count. Its antigen remains unidentified. TCRdb keeps only in-frame clones here, not all; method: immunoSEQ multiplex PCR. The sample records 60,000 to 75,000 clones, approximately 84% being singletons. Time point given: week 11, during vaccination. Vaccination used 300 ug of mutant IDH1 20-mer peptide per dose, with topical imiquimod. Each astrocytoma in the donors was new, WHO grade 3 or 4, IDH1-mutant and ATRX-lost. The starting material was PBMCs, obtained from a glioma patient whose treatment included an IDH1 peptide vaccine. This TCR was sampled from a man between 25 and 39 years old with glioma.

As DNA, the CDR3 is TGTGCCAGCAGCTTTCAACTCAGGAACACCGGGGAGCTGTTTTTT. Translating gives CASSFQLRNTGELFF. V usage is TRBV11-2 and J usage is TRBJ2-2, with D hard to call. Germline V CDR1 and CDR2: SGHAT, FQNNGV. V lost 3 bases and J lost 1, with 9 bases in between. This CDR3 has 15 amino acids.